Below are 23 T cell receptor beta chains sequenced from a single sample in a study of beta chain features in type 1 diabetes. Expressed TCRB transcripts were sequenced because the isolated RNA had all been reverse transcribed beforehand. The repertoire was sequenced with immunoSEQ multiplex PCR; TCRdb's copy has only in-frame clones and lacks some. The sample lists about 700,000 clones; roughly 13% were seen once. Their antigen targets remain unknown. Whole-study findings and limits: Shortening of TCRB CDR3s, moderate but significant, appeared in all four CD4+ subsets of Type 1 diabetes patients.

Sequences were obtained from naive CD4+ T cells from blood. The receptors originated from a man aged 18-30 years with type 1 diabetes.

This CDR3 is CASSSLSGPSHEQYF. The CDR3 nucleotides read TGTGCCAGCAGCTCCCTCTCTGGCCCGTCCCACGAGCAGTACTTC. The chain is built from TRBV11-2 and TRBJ2-7; no reliable D call. The V and J ends lost 4 bases and 5 bases respectively, with 18 bases between them. Germline-derived CDR1 and CDR2 are SGHAT and FQNNGV. The CDR3 extends over 15 amino acids.

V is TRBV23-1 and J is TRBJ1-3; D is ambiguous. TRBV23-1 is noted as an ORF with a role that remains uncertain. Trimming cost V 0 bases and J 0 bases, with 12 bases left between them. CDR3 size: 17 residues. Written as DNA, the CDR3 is TGCGCCAGCAGTCAATCTACGGCAGACCACTCTGGAAACACCATATATTTT. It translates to CASSQSTADHSGNTIYF.

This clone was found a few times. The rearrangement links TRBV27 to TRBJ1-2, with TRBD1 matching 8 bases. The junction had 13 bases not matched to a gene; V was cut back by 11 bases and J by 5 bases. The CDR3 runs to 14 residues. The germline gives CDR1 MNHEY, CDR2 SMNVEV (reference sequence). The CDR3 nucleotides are TGTGCCTCAGCACAACAGGGGGGTTGGTATGGCTACACCTTC. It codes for CASAQQGGWYGYTF.

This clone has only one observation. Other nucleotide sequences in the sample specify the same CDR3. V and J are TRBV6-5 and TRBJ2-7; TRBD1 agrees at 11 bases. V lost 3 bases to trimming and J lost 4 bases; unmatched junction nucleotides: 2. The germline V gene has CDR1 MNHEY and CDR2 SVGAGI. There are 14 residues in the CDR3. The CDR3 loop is CASSYGQGAYEQYF. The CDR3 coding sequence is TGTGCCAGCAGTTATGGACAGGGGGCGTACGAGCAGTACTTC.

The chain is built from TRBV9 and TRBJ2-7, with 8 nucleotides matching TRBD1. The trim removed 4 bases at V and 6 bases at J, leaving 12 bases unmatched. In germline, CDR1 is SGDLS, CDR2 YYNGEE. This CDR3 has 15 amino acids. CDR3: CASSPLGQGATEQYF. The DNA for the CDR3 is TGTGCCAGCAGCCCCCTGGGGCAGGGGGCCACCGAGCAGTACTTC.

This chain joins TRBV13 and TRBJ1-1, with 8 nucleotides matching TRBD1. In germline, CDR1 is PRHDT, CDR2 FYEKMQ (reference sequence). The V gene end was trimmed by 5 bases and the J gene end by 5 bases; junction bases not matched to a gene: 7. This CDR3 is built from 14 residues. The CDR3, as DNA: TGTGCCAGCAGCACACGGACAGGGAGGACTGAAGCTTTCTTT. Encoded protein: CASSTRTGRTEAFF.

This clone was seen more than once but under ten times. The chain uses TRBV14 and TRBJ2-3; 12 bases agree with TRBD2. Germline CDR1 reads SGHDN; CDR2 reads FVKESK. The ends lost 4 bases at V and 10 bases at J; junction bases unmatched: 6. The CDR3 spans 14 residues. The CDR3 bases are TGTGCCAGCAGCCCCATCACTAGCGGGGGGCCGCAGTATTTT. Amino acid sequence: CASSPITSGGPQYF.

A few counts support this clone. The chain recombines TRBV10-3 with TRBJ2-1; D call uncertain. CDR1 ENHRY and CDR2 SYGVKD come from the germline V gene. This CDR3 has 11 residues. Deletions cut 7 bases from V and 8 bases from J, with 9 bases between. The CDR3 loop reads CAITFGDEQFF. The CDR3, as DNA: TGTGCCATCACATTTGGGGATGAGCAGTTCTTC.

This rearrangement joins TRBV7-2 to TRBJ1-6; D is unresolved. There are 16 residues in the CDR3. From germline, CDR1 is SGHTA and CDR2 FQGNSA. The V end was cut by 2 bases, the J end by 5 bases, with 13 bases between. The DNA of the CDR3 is TGTGCCAGCAGCTTACAGGCGGCACCTGATAATTCACCCCTCCACTTT. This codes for CASSLQAAPDNSPLHF.

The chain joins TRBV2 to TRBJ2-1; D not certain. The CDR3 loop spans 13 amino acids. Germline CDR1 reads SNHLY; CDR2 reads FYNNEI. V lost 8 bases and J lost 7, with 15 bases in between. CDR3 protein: CASQETPWNEQFF. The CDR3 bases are TGTGCCAGCCAGGAGACACCGTGGAATGAGCAGTTCTTC.

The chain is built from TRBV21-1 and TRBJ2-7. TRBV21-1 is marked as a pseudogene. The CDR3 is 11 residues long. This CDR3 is CASSNPHEQYF. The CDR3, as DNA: TGTGCCAGCAGCAATCCCCACGAGCAGTACTTC.

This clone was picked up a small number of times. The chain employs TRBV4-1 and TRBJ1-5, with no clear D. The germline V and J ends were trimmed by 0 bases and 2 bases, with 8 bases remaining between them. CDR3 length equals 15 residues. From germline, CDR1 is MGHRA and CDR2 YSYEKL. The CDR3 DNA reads TGCGCCAGCAGCCAAGAATGGTCAGGCAATCAGCCCCAGCATTTT. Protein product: CASSQEWSGNQPQHF.

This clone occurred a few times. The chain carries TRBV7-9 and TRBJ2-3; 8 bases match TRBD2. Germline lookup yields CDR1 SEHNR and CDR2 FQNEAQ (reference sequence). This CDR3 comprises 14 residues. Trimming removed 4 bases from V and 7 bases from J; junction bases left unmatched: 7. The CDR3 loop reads CASSSSAGGNTQYF. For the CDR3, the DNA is TGTGCCAGCAGCTCCTCCGCGGGGGGAAATACGCAGTATTTT.

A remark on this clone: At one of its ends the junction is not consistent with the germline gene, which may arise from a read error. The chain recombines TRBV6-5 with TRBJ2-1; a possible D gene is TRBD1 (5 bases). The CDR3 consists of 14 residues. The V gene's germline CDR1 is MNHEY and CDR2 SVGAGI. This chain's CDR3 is CAISESGRGSEQFF. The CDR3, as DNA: TGTGCCATCAGTGAGTCCGGAAGGGGATCTGAGCAGTTCTTC.

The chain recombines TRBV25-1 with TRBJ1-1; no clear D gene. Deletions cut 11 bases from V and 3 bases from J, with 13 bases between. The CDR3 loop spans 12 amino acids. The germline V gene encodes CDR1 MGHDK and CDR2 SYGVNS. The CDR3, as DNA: TGTGCCGCCCAGGCAGGACACACTGAAGCTTTCTTT. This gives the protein CAAQAGHTEAFF. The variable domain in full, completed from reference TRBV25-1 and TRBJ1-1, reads EADIYQTPRYLVIGTGKKITLECSQTMGHDKMYWYQQDPGMELHLIHYSYGVNSTEKGDLSSESTVSRIRTEHFPLTLESARPSHTSQYLCAAQAGHTEAFFGQGTRLTVV.

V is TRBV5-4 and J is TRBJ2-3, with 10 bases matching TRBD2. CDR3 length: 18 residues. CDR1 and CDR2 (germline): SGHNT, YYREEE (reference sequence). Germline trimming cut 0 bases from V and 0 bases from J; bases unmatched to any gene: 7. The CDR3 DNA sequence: TGTGCCAGCAGCTTGGGCCTAGCGGGGGACCCGAGCACAGATACGCAGTATTTT. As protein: CASSLGLAGDPSTDTQYF. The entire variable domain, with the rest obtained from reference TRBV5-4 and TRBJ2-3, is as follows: ETGVTQSPTHLIKTRGQQVTLRCSSQSGHNTVSWYQQALGQGPQFIFQYYREEENGRGNFPPRFSGLQFPNYSSELNVNALELDDSALYLCASSLGLAGDPSTDTQYFGPGTRLTVL.

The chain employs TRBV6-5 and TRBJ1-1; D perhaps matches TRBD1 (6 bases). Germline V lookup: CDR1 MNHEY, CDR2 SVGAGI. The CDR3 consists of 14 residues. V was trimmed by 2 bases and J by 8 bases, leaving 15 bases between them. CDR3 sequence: CASSYSGTKKEAFF. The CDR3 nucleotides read TGTGCCAGCAGTTACAGCGGGACAAAAAAAGAAGCTTTCTTT.

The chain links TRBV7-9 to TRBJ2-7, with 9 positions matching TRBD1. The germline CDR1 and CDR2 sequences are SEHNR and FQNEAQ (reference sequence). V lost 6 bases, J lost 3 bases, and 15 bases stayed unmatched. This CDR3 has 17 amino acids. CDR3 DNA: TGTGCCAGCAGGCCCCCCACGGCGAGACAGGGGGGCTACGAGCAGTACTTC. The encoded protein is CASRPPTARQGGYEQYF.

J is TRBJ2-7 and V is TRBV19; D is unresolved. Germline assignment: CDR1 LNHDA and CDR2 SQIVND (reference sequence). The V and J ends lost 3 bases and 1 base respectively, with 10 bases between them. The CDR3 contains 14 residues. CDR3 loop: CASSMSGNSYEQYF. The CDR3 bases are TGTGCCAGTAGTATGTCAGGAAATTCCTACGAGCAGTACTTC.

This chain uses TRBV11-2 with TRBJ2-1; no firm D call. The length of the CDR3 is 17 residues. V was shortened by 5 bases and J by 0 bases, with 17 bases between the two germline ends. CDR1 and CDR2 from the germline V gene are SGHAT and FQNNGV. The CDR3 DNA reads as TGTGCCAGCAGCCGCTCCGGGCGGACGAGCTCCTACAATGAGCAGTTCTTC. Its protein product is CASSRSGRTSSYNEQFF. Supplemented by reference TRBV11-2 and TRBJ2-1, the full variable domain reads EAGVAQSPRYKIIEKRQSVAFWCNPISGHATLYWYQQILGQGPKLLIQFQNNGVVDDSQLPKDRFSAERLKGVDSTLKIQPAKLEDSAVYLCASSRSGRTSSYNEQFFGPGTRLTVL.

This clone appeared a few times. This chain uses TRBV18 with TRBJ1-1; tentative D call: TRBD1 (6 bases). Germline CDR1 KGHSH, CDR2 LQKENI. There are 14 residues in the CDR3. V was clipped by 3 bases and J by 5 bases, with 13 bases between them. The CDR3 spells CASSPGRGPTEAFF. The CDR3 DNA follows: TGTGCCAGCTCACCCGGGCGGGGGCCAACTGAAGCTTTCTTT.

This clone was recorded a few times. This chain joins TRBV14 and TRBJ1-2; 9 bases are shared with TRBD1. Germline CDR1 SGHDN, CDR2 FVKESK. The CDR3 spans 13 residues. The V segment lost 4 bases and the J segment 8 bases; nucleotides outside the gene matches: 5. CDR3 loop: CASSRGTGSGYTF. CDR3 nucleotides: TGTGCCAGCAGCCGAGGGACAGGGTCAGGCTACACCTTC.

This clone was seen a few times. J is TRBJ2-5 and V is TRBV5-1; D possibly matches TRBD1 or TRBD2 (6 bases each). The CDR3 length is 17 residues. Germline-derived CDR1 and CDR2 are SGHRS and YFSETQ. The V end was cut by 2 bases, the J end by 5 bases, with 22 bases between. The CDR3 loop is CASSLGLQGGELETQYF. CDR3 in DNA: TGCGCCAGCAGCTTAGGTCTACAGGGAGGAGAATTGGAGACCCAGTACTTC.